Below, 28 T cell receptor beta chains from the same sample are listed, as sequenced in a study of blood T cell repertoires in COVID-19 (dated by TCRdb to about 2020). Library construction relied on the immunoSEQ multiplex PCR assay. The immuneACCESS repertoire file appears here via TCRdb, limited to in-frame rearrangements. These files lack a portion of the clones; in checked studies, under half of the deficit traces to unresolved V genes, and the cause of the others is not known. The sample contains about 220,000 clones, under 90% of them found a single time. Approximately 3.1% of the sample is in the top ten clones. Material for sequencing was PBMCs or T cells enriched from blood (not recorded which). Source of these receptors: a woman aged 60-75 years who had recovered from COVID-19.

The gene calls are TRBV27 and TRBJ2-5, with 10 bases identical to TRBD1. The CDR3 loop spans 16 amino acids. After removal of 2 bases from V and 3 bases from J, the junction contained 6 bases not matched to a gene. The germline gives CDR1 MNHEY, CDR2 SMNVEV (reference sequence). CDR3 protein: CASSLLPGTGEETQYF. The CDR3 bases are TGTGCCAGCAGTTTACTACCCGGGACAGGGGAAGAGACCCAGTACTTC.

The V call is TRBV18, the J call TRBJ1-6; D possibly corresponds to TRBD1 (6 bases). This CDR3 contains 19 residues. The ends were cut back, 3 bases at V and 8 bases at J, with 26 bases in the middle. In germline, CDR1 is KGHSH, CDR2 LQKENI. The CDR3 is CASSPGRRSGDQGYSPLHF. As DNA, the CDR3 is TGTGCCAGCTCACCTGGGCGGAGGAGCGGTGATCAGGGGTATTCACCCCTCCACTTT. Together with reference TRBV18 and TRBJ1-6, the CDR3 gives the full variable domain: NAGVMQNPRHLVRRRGQEARLRCSPMKGHSHVYWYRQLPEEGLKFMVYLQKENIIDESGMPKERFSAEFPKEGPSILRIQQVVRGDSAAYFCASSPGRRSGDQGYSPLHFGNGTRLTVT.

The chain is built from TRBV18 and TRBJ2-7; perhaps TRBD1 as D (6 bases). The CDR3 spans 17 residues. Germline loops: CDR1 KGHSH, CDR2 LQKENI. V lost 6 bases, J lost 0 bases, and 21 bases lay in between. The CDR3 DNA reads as TGTGCCAGCTCGTCAACCTACGAGCCGACAGGCTCCTACGAGCAGTACTTC. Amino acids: CASSSTYEPTGSYEQYF.

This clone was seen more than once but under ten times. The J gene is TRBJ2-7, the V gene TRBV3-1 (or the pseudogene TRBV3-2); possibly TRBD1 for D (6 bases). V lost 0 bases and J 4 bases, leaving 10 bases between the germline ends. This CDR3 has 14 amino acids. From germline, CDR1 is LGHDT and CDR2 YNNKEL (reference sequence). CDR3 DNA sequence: TGTGCCAGCAGCCAAGATACAGGGTTGTACGAGCAGTACTTC. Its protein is CASSQDTGLYEQYF.

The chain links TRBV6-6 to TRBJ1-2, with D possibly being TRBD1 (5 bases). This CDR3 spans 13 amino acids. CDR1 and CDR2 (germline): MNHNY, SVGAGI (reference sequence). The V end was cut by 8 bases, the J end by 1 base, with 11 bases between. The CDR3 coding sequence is TGTGCCAGCGCCGGGACTCATAACTATGGCTACACCTTC. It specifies CASAGTHNYGYTF.

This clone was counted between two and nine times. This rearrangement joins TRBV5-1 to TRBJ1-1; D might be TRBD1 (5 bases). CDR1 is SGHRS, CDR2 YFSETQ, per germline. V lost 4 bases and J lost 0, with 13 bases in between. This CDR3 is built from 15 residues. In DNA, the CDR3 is TGCGCCAGCAGCCCTGTACAGGAGTTGAACACTGAAGCTTTCTTT. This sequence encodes CASSPVQELNTEAFF.

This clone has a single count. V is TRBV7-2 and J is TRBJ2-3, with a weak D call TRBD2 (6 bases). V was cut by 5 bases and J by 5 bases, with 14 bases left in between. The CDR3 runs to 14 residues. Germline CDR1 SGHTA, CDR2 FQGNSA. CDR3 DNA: TGTGCCAGCAGCCTGAAGACCGGGAGAGATACGCAGTATTTT. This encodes CASSLKTGRDTQYF.

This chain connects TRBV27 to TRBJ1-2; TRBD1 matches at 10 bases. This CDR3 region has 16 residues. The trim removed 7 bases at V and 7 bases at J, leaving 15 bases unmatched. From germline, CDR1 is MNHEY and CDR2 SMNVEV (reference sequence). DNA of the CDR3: TGTGCCAGCACCTCTATTTTGGACAGGGGGAAAGGTGGCTACACCTTC. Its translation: CASTSILDRGKGGYTF.

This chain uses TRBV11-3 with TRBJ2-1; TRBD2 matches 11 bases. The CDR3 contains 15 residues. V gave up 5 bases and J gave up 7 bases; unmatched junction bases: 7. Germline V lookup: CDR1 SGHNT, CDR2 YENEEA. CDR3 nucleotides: TGTGCCAGCAGCCTTAGCGGGGGGGCGCGTAATGAGCAGTTCTTC. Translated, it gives CASSLSGGARNEQFF.

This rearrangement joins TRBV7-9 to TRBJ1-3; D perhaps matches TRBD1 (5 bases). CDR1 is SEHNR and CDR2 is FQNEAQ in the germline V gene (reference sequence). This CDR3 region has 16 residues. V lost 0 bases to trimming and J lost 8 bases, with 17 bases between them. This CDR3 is CASSLAWAGSKDTIYF. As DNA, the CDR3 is TGTGCCAGCAGCTTAGCGTGGGCAGGGTCTAAGGACACCATATATTTT.

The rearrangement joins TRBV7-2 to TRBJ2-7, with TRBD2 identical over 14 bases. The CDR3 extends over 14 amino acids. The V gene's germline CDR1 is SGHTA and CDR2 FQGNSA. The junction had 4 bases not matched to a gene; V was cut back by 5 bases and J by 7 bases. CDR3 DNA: TGTGCCAGCAGCGCGACTAGCGGGAGGGTTGAGCAGTACTTC. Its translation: CASSATSGRVEQYF.

The DNA of the CDR3 is TGTGCCAGCTCACCACCGAGCCGGAACACTGAAGCTTTCTTT. Amino acids: CASSPPSRNTEAFF. The rearrangement uses TRBV18 and TRBJ1-1; unclear D gene. The CDR3 has 14 amino acids. Trimming pared 0 bases from V and 1 base from J, leaving 6 bases between. The germline gives CDR1 KGHSH, CDR2 LQKENI.

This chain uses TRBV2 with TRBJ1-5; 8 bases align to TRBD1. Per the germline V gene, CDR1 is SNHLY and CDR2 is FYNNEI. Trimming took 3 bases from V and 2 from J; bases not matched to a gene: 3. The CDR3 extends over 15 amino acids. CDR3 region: CASSEQGAGNQPQHF. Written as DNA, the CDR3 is TGTGCCAGCAGTGAGCAGGGGGCCGGCAATCAGCCCCAGCATTTT.

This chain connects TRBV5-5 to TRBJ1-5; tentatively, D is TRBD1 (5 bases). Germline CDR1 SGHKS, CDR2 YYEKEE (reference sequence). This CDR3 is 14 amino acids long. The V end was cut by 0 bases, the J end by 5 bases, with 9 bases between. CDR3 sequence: CASSLAGGDQPQHF. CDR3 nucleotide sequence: TGTGCCAGCAGCTTGGCTGGGGGGGATCAGCCCCAGCATTTT.

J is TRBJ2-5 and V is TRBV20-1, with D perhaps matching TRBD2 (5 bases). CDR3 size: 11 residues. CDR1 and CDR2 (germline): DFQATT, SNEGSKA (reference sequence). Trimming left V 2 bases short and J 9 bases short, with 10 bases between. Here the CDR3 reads CSARRGLAQYF. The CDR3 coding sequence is TGCAGTGCTAGACGAGGGTTGGCCCAGTACTTC.

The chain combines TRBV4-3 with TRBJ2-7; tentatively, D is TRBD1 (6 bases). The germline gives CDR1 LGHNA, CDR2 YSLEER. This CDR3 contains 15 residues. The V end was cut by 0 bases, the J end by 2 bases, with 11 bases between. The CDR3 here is CASSQEQGIAYEQYF. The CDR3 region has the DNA TGCGCCAGCAGCCAAGAACAGGGAATTGCCTACGAGCAGTACTTC.

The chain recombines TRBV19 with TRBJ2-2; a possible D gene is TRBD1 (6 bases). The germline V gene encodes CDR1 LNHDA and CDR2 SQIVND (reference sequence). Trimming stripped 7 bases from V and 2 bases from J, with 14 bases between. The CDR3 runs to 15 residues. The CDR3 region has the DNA TGTGCCAGTAAGGTTCAGGGGATAAACACCGGGGAGCTGTTTTTT. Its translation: CASKVQGINTGELFF.

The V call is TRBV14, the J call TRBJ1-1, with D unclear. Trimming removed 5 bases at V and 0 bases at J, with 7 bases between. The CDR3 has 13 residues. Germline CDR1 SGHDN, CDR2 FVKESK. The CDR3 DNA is TGTGCCAGCAGCAACAGCCTGAACACTGAAGCTTTCTTT. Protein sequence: CASSNSLNTEAFF.

DNA of the CDR3: TGCGCCAGCAGCTTAGGGACAGTGGATACGCAGTATTTT. Protein product: CASSLGTVDTQYF. The chain is built from TRBV5-1 and TRBJ2-3; TRBD1 aligns across 7 bases. V gave up 2 bases and J gave up 6 bases; unmatched junction bases: 3. Germline V CDR1 and CDR2: SGHRS, YFSETQ. The CDR3 has 13 amino acids. Full variable domain (remainder filled in from reference TRBV5-1 and TRBJ2-3): KAGVTQTPRYLIKTRGQQVTLSCSPISGHRSVSWYQQTPGQGLQFLFEYFSETQRNKGNFPGRFSGRQFSNSRSEMNVSTLELGDSALYLCASSLGTVDTQYFGPGTRLTVL.

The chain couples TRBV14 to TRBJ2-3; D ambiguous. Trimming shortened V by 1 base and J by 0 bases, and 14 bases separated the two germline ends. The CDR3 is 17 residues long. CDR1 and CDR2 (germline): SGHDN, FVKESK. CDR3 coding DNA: TGTGCCAGCAGCCAAGTCCCTACTGGTACCAGCACAGATACGCAGTATTTT. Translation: CASSQVPTGTSTDTQYF.

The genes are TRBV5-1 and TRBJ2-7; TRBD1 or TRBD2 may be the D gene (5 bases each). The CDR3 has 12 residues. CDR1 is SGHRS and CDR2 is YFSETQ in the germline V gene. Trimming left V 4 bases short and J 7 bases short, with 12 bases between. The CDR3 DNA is TGCGCCAGCAGCATGGGGACGGGGGAGCAGTACTTC. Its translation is CASSMGTGEQYF.

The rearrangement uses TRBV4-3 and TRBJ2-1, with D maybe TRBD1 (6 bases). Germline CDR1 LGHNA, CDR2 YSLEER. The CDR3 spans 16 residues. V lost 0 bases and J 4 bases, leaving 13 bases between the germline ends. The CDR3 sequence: CASSQEQGGFYNEQFF. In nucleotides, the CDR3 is TGCGCCAGCAGCCAAGAACAAGGGGGTTTTTACAATGAGCAGTTCTTC.

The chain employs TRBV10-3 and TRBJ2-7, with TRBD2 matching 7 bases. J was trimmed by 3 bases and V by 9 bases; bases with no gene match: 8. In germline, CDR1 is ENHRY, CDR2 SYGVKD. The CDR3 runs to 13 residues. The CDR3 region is CAIATSLGYEQYF. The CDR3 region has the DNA TGTGCCATAGCGACTAGCCTAGGCTACGAGCAGTACTTC.

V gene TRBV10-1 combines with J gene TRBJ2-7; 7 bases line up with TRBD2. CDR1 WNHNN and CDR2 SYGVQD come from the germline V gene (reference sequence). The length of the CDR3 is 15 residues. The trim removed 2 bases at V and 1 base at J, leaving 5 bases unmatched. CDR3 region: CASSEGSGPSYEQYF. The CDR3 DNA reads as TGCGCCAGCAGTGAGGGTAGCGGGCCGTCCTACGAGCAGTACTTC.

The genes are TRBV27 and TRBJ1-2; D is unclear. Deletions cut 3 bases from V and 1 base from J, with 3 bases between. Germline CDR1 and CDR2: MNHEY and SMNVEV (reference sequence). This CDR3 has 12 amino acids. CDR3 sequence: CASSFLNYGYTF. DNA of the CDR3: TGTGCCAGCAGTTTCCTTAACTATGGCTACACCTTC.

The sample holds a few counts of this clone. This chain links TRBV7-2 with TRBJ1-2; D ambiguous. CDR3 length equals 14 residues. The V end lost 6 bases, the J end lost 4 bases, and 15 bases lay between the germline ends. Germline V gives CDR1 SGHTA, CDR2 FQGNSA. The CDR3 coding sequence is TGTGCCAGCAGTCAACCCGACGGGATCTATGGCTACACCTTC. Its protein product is CASSQPDGIYGYTF.

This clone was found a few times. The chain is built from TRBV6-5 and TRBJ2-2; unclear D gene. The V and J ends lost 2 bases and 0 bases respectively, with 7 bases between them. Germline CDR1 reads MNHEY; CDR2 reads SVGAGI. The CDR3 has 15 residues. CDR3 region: CASSYGITNTGELFF. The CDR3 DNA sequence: TGTGCCAGCAGTTACGGCATAACGAACACCGGGGAGCTGTTTTTT.

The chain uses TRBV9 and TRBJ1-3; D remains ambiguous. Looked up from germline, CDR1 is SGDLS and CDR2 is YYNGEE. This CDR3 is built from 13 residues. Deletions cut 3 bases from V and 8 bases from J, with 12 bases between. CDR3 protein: CASSAVGGDTIYF. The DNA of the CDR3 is TGTGCCAGCAGCGCAGTCGGAGGAGACACCATATATTTT.